What follows are 8 T cell receptor beta chains derived from one specimen sequenced in a study of T cell repertoires in cytomegalovirus infection. One entry per CDR3 protein results from TCRdb running MiXCR on the reads. The data contain about 320,000 distinct CDR3 sequences, over 7.5% of them singletons. The sequencing sample was made of PBMCs. The source of these receptors is a human donor in good health (CMV status not recorded). Some clones in this sample may be carry-over from other donors' samples.

This clonotype was seen a handful of times. The CDR3 loop is CASSVGGPYGYTF. DNA for the CDR3: TGTGCCAGCAGTGTGGGAGGGCCTTATGGCTACACCTTC. The chain has TRBV16 and TRBJ1-2, with no clear D. The CDR3 consists of 13 residues. Trimming cost V 6 bases and J 5 bases, with 13 bases left between them. Germline V gene sequence: CDR1 KGHSY, CDR2 FQNENV.

This clonotype was seen ten or more times. V usage is TRBV7-2 and J usage is TRBJ2-1; 11 nucleotides agree with TRBD2. Germline V gives CDR1 SGHTA, CDR2 FQGNSA. Trimming took 3 bases from V and 7 from J; bases not matched to a gene: 5. The CDR3 consists of 15 residues. CDR3 DNA: TGTGCCAGCAGCTTTCCGACTAGCGGGGATAATGAGCAGTTCTTC. It yields the protein CASSFPTSGDNEQFF.

This rearrangement joins TRBV6-2 or TRBV6-3 to TRBJ1-5, with TRBD1 matching 7 bases. This CDR3 contains 15 residues. Trimming at V came to 3 bases and at J to 3 bases, leaving 5 bases not matched to a gene. The V gene's germline CDR1 is MNHEY and CDR2 SVGEGT. In DNA, the CDR3 is TGTGCCAGCAGTTATCTGGGACAGAACAATCAGCCCCAGCATTTT. It is translated as CASSYLGQNNQPQHF.

This clonotype was seen at least ten times. The chain uses TRBV7-9 and TRBJ1-6; D ambiguous. The CDR3 consists of 15 residues. The V gene's germline CDR1 is SEHNR and CDR2 FQNEAQ (reference sequence). V was clipped by 4 bases and J by 7 bases, with 14 bases between them. CDR3 coding DNA: TGTGCCAGCAGCTCTCAAGGCCTAGGCAATTCACCCCTCCACTTT. It translates to CASSSQGLGNSPLHF.

This clonotype appeared many times. This chain uses TRBV7-2 with TRBJ1-2, with no clear D. Trimming took off 7 bases at V and 1 base at J, with 13 bases between the two ends. This CDR3 is built from 14 residues. The V gene's germline CDR1 is SGHTA and CDR2 FQGNSA. DNA for the CDR3: TGTGCCAGCAATCCTACAGAGAATAACTATGGCTACACCTTC. This codes for CASNPTENNYGYTF.

The chain uses TRBV6-4 and TRBJ2-1; TRBD2 matches at 9 bases. V was clipped by 3 bases and J by 10 bases; unmatched bases: 10. The CDR3 contains 15 residues. Per germline, CDR1 MRHNA and CDR2 SNTAGT. CDR3 DNA sequence: TGTGCCAGCAGTGAGTCTAGCGGGGCCCTAAGGGAGCAGTTCTTC. Its translation: CASSESSGALREQFF.

The rearrangement uses TRBV19 and TRBJ2-2, with D unclear. Germline CDR1 and CDR2: LNHDA and SQIVND (reference sequence). V dropped 2 bases and J dropped 5 bases, with 6 bases sitting between them. The length of the CDR3 is 13 residues. CDR3 amino acids: CASSIHTTGELFF. DNA for the CDR3: TGTGCCAGTAGTATACACACGACCGGGGAGCTGTTTTTT.

This clonotype was found a few times. The genes are TRBV11-2 and TRBJ2-3, with 8 bases lining up with TRBD1. Germline CDR1 reads SGHAT; CDR2 reads FQNNGV. V was clipped by 3 bases and J by 4 bases; unmatched bases: 9. The CDR3 totals 16 residues. CDR3 sequence reads: CASSFRGQGGADTQYF. CDR3 bases: TGTGCCAGCAGCTTCAGAGGACAGGGCGGGGCAGATACGCAGTATTTT.